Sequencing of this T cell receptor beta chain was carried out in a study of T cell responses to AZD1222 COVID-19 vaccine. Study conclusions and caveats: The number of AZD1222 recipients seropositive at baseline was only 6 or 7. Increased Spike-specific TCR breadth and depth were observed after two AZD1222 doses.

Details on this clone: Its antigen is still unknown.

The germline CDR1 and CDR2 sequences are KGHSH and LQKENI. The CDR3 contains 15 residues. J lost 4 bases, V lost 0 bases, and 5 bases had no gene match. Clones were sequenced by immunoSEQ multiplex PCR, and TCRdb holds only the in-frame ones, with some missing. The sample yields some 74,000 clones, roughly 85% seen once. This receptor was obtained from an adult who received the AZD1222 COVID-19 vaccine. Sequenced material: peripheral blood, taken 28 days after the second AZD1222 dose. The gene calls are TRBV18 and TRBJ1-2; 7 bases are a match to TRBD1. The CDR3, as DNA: TGTGCCAGCTCACCACCTTCGACAGGGCCCTATGGCTACACCTTC. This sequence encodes CASSPPSTGPYGYTF.